This record looks at one TCR beta chain sequence and its context. Its antigen remains unidentified. These data are taken from a study of cytotoxic CD8 clonotypes in ibrutinib-treated CLL. General study findings and limits: Clonality, elevated at ibrutinib response, dropped back toward baseline at progression. Private clonotypes, not public ones, expanded at ibrutinib response.

Depth targeted 1 in 200,000 to 1 in 1 million T cells, averaging approximately 9.9x coverage per clonotype. TCRdb's table, derived via immunoSEQ multiplex PCR, lists solely in-frame clones and lacks some. The sample includes some 150,000 clones, 77% seen only once; the top ten take about 29%. The sequences come from PBMCs, collected after 12 months of ibrutinib treatment. This TCR was sampled from a human donor with chronic lymphocytic leukemia.

The CDR3 is CARILFGREEESNEQFF. CDR3 DNA: TGTGCCAGAATCCTCTTCGGGCGGGAGGAAGAGTCTAATGAGCAGTTCTTC. The chain recombines TRBV30 with TRBJ2-1, with TRBD2 identical over 8 bases. Germline CDR1 and CDR2: GTSNPN and SVGIG (reference sequence). With 8 bases clipped from V and 7 bases from J, the junction kept 22 bases outside the gene matches. The CDR3 contains 17 residues. The whole variable domain, remainder taken from reference TRBV30 and TRBJ2-1, is SQTIHQWPATLVQPVGSPLSLECTVEGTSNPNLYWYRQAAGRGLQLLFYSVGIGQISSEVPQNLSASRPQDRQFILSSKKLLLSDSGFYLCARILFGREEESNEQFFGPGTRLTVL.